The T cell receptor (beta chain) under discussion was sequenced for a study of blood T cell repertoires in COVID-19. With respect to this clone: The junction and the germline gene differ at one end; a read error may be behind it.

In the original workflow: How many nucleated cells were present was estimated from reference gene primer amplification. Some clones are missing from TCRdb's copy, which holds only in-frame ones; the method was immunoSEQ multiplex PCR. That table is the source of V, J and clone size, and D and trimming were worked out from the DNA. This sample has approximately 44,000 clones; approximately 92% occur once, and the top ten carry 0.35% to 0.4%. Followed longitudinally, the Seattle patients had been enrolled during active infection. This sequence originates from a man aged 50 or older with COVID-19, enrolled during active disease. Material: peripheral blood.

CDR3 nucleotide sequence: TGTGCTAGCAGCTCCCTAGCCAAAAACATTCAGTACTTC. Its protein product is CASSSLAKNIQYF. The rearrangement joins TRBV7-7 to TRBJ2-4; no reliable D call. The germline CDR1 and CDR2 sequences are SSHAT and FNYEAQ (reference sequence). The CDR3 totals 13 residues.